This passage covers 12 T cell receptor beta chains from one sample sequenced in a study of cytomegalovirus exposure and HLA in healthy donors. Both 60 Vbeta primers and 13 Jbeta primers went into the PCR. Sequencing was performed with immunoSEQ multiplex PCR; in TCRdb, only in-frame clones are kept and a portion is missing. The sample gives about 190,000 clones, 85% of which show up once; 1% is in the top ten. Source material: PBMCs. These receptors were obtained from a boy younger than 10 in good health and CMV-seronegative.

The chain joins TRBV5-4 to TRBJ2-5; 9 bases agree with TRBD1. This CDR3 is 14 amino acids long. The V segment lost 5 bases and the J segment 5 bases; nucleotides outside the gene matches: 7. CDR1 SGHNT and CDR2 YYREEE come from the germline V gene (reference sequence). The CDR3 nucleotides are TGTGCCAGCAGTATACAGGGGGCTAGGGAGACCCAGTACTTC. Its protein product is CASSIQGARETQYF.

The chain recombines TRBV13 with TRBJ2-4; tentatively, D is TRBD2 (6 bases). Germline V gene sequence: CDR1 PRHDT, CDR2 FYEKMQ (reference sequence). V was pared by 8 bases and J by 2 bases, with 13 bases between. CDR3 length: 14 amino acids. The CDR3 nucleotides read TGTGCCAGCCTTCTGGCGGGGACCAAAAACATTCAGTACTTC. Its protein is CASLLAGTKNIQYF.

The chain carries TRBV11-2 and TRBJ2-5, with no clear D. This CDR3 is built from 14 residues. In germline, CDR1 is SGHAT, CDR2 FQNNGV. V lost 6 bases and J lost 9, with 20 bases in between. The CDR3 loop is CASRRVSSPEAQYF. The CDR3 region has the DNA TGTGCCAGCAGACGAGTCAGTAGTCCTGAGGCCCAGTACTTC.

DNA for the CDR3: TGTGCCAGCAGTCCGGACAACCAAGAGACCCAGTACTTC. Translated, it gives CASSPDNQETQYF. The J gene is TRBJ2-5, the V gene TRBV28; a weak D match, TRBD1 (5 bases). The length of the CDR3 is 13 residues. V was clipped by 5 bases and J by 0 bases, with 7 bases between them. Per the germline V gene, CDR1 is MDHEN and CDR2 is SYDVKM.

The V and J genes are TRBV6-1 and TRBJ1-3; 8 bases align to TRBD1. Germline V gene lookup returns CDR1 MNHNS and CDR2 SASEGT. There are 16 residues in the CDR3. V dropped 4 bases and J dropped 0; count of bases not matched to a gene: 5. The CDR3: CASSGDRGISGNTIYF. CDR3 DNA sequence: TGTGCCAGCAGTGGTGACAGGGGCATCTCTGGAAACACCATATATTTT.

The rearrangement uses TRBV28 and TRBJ2-5, with D tentatively TRBD2 (5 bases). The germline CDR1 and CDR2 sequences are MDHEN and SYDVKM. The V end was cut by 6 bases, the J end by 5 bases, with 16 bases between. The CDR3 sequence is 14 residues long. CDR3 coding DNA: TGTGCCAGCAGACCCGCCGCGGGTCTGGAGACCCAGTACTTC. This codes for CASRPAAGLETQYF.

The gene calls are TRBV28 and TRBJ1-5, with TRBD1 as a possible D gene (6 bases). This CDR3 region has 15 residues. Germline V gene data show CDR1 as MDHEN and CDR2 as SYDVKM. Trimming cost V 5 bases and J 5 bases, with 16 bases left between them. The CDR3 bases are TGTGCCAGCAGTGAAAGGCAGGGGATTGATCAGCCCCAGCATTTT. It is translated as CASSERQGIDQPQHF. Together with reference TRBV28 and TRBJ1-5, the CDR3 gives the full variable domain: DVKVTQSSRYLVKRTGEKVFLECVQDMDHENMFWYRQDPGLGLRLIYFSYDVKMKEKGDIPEGYSVSREKKERFSLILESASTNQTSMYLCASSERQGIDQPQHFGDGTRLSIL.

The chain combines TRBV6-5 with TRBJ2-7; D possibly corresponds to TRBD1 (6 bases). Germline CDR1 MNHEY, CDR2 SVGAGI. V lost 8 bases and J 2 bases, leaving 10 bases between the germline ends. The CDR3 spans 12 residues. The DNA of the CDR3 is TGTGCCAGCGGTACAGGGACCTACGAGCAGTACGTC. This translates into CASGTGTYEQYV.

This chain joins TRBV28 and TRBJ2-5; 7 bases align to TRBD2. Germline assignment: CDR1 MDHEN and CDR2 SYDVKM. The length of the CDR3 is 17 residues. V gave up 2 bases and J gave up 0 bases; unmatched junction bases: 9. The CDR3 spells CASSLGRRGKNQETQYF. In DNA, the CDR3 is TGTGCCAGCAGTTTAGGTAGGCGGGGGAAGAACCAAGAGACCCAGTACTTC.

This clone showed up just a few times. V is TRBV27 and J is TRBJ2-3; 10 bases align to TRBD2. Germline V gene lookup returns CDR1 MNHEY and CDR2 SMNVEV (reference sequence). The ends lost 5 bases at V and 4 bases at J; junction bases unmatched: 9. This CDR3 contains 16 residues. The CDR3 spells CASSLDRTSGPDTQYF. CDR3 DNA sequence: TGTGCCAGCAGTCTCGACAGGACTAGCGGCCCAGATACGCAGTATTTT.

The chain is built from TRBV5-6 and TRBJ2-7; possibly TRBD1 for D (5 bases). The CDR3 consists of 14 residues. V lost 4 bases, J lost 3 bases, and 14 bases lay in between. The germline gives CDR1 SGHDT, CDR2 YYEEEE. CDR3: CASSPLWGDYEQYF. The CDR3 DNA is TGTGCCAGCAGCCCCCTGTGGGGCGACTACGAGCAGTACTTC.

V gene TRBV2 combines with J gene TRBJ1-5; D gene uncertain. The CDR3 runs 15 residues. The V end was cut by 4 bases, the J end by 0 bases, with 10 bases between. Germline V gene sequence: CDR1 SNHLY, CDR2 FYNNEI. CDR3 residues: CASSADTLSNQPQHF. The DNA for the CDR3 is TGTGCCAGCAGTGCCGACACCCTTAGCAATCAGCCCCAGCATTTT.